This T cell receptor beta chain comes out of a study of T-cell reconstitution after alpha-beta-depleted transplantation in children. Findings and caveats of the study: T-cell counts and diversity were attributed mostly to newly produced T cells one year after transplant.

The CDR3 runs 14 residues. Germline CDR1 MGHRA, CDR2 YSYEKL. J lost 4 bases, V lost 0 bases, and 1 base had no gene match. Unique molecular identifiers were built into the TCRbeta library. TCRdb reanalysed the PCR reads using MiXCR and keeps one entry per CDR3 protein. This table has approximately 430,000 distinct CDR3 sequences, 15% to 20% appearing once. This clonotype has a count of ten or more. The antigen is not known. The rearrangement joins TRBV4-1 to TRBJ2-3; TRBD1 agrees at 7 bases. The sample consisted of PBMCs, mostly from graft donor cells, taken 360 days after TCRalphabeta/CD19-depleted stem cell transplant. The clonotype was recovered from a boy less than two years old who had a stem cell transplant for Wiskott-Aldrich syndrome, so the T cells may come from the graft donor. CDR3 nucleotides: TGCGCCAGCAGCCAAGACACAGGGGCAGATACGCAGTATTTT. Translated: CASSQDTGADTQYF.